The 3 T cell receptor beta chains reported below all come from one sample, sequenced in a study of blood T cells in healthy people across ages. Sample-barcoded 5' priming and a J-beta primer mix drove a second PCR of roughly 6 to 12 cycles. TCRdb fed the 5' RACE reads into MiXCR, producing one record per CDR3 protein. The sample shows around 900,000 distinct CDR3 sequences, roughly 26% of them seen only once. Sequencing input: blood. The source is a woman older than 75 in good health.

There are many counts of this clonotype. The genes are TRBV20-1 and TRBJ2-3; 11 bases line up with TRBD2. The CDR3 is 17 residues long. CDR1 is DFQATT and CDR2 is SNEGSKA in the germline V gene (reference sequence). The CDR3 is CSAAPYRLAGGRDTQYF. Here the CDR3 DNA reads TGCAGCGCCGCCCCCTATCGGCTAGCGGGGGGTAGAGATACGCAGTATTTT.

This clonotype was counted ten times or more. CDR3 protein: CASSPSGTTQETQYF. The CDR3 bases are TGTGCCAGCAGCCCGAGCGGGACTACACAAGAGACCCAGTACTTC. The rearrangement links TRBV7-2 to TRBJ2-5; TRBD2 matches at 7 bases. This CDR3 region has 15 residues. CDR1 and CDR2 (germline): SGHTA, FQGNSA. V gave up 5 bases and J gave up 2 bases; unmatched junction bases: 8.

A remark on this clonotype: One end of the junction fails to match germline, which may point to a read error. This chain links TRBV28 with TRBJ2-3; tentative D call: TRBD2 (6 bases). In germline, CDR1 is MDHEN, CDR2 SYDVKM. The CDR3 extends over 15 amino acids. The DNA of the CDR3 is TGTGCCAGCAGTTTAGCGCGGGAAGACACAGGTACGCAGTATTTT. Its protein is CASSLAREDTGTQYF.